Shown below are 15 T cell receptor beta chains from a single sample sequenced in a study of beta chain features in type 1 diabetes. Expressed TCRB transcripts were sequenced after all isolated RNA was converted to cDNA. Sequencing used immunoSEQ multiplex PCR; TCRdb keeps in-frame clones, though not all of them. The profile shows about 40,000 clones, approximately 49% of them singletons. Sequencing was performed on stem cell memory CD4+ T cells from blood. These TCRs come from a woman in her 30s in good health.

In this sample, this clone turned up a few times. V gene TRBV18 combines with J gene TRBJ2-7; TRBD2 aligns across 11 bases. This CDR3 contains 15 residues. Losses at the gene ends were 6 bases for V and 2 bases for J; bases not matched to a gene: 6. The germline V gene has CDR1 KGHSH and CDR2 LQKENI. CDR3 DNA sequence: TGTGCCAGCTCGACGACTAGCGGGGACCCCTACGAGCAGTACTTC. Translation gives CASSTTSGDPYEQYF.

The V call is TRBV29-1, the J call TRBJ2-2; 14 positions agree with TRBD2. CDR3 length equals 17 residues. The ends lost 7 bases at V and 4 bases at J; junction bases unmatched: 11. CDR1 and CDR2 (germline): SQVTM, ANQGSEA. The CDR3 sequence: CSGQAGTSGSGTGELFF. CDR3 bases: TGCAGCGGACAAGCCGGGACTAGCGGGAGTGGCACCGGGGAGCTGTTTTTT.

This clone was found a few times. The chain links TRBV14 to TRBJ1-1; D remains unclear. Germline assignment: CDR1 SGHDN and CDR2 FVKESK. The ends were cut back, 1 base at V and 11 bases at J, with 8 bases in the middle. The CDR3 spans 11 residues. This chain's CDR3 is CASSQGPRAFF. In DNA, the CDR3 is TGTGCCAGCAGCCAAGGGCCTAGGGCTTTCTTT.

The J gene is TRBJ2-2, the V gene TRBV2, with TRBD1 identical over 7 bases. CDR3 size: 16 residues. Germline V CDR1 and CDR2: SNHLY, FYNNEI. V gave up 5 bases and J gave up 3 bases; unmatched junction bases: 9. CDR3 bases: TGTGCCAGCAGTACAAACAGGGGTTTGGACACCGGGGAGCTGTTTTTT. Protein: CASSTNRGLDTGELFF.

The gene calls are TRBV4-3 and TRBJ1-4; 7 nucleotides line up with TRBD1. The CDR3 runs 15 residues. The V segment lost 4 bases and the J segment 10 bases; nucleotides outside the gene matches: 12. Germline V gene lookup returns CDR1 LGHNA and CDR2 YSLEER. CDR3: CASSRQTGTRVKLFF. DNA of the CDR3: TGCGCCAGCAGCCGACAGACAGGGACCCGTGTAAAACTGTTTTTT.

The CDR3 region has the DNA TGTGCCACCCTCCTTTGGAGCGGAGGAAACACCGGGGAGCTGTTTTTT. This translates into CATLLWSGGNTGELFF. The chain joins TRBV28 to TRBJ2-2; D perhaps matches TRBD2 (5 bases). Trimming removed 10 bases at V and 2 bases at J, with 20 bases between. Germline CDR1 and CDR2: MDHEN and SYDVKM. The CDR3 is 16 amino acids.

This clone was counted a few times. The chain carries TRBV5-1 and TRBJ2-3; D perhaps matches TRBD1 (6 bases). V lost 3 bases to trimming and J lost 4 bases, with 18 bases between them. Germline CDR1 is SGHRS and CDR2 is YFSETQ. The CDR3 has 16 amino acids. The CDR3 region is CASSWGLLRDADTQYF. The CDR3 DNA follows: TGCGCCAGCAGCTGGGGGCTTCTTCGGGACGCAGATACGCAGTATTTT. The full variable domain, in which reference TRBV5-1 and TRBJ2-3 provide the parts outside the CDR3, is KAGVTQTPRYLIKTRGQQVTLSCSPISGHRSVSWYQQTPGQGLQFLFEYFSETQRNKGNFPGRFSGRQFSNSRSEMNVSTLELGDSALYLCASSWGLLRDADTQYFGPGTRLTVL.

This clone appeared a single time. The gene calls are TRBV29-1 and TRBJ2-7; 11 bases map to TRBD1. The CDR3 is 14 amino acids. Germline CDR1 and CDR2: SQVTM and ANQGSEA. Unmatched junction bases numbered 3, after V lost 1 base and J lost 4 bases. Here the CDR3 reads CSVEVGDRGYEQYF. The CDR3 region has the DNA TGCAGCGTTGAAGTAGGGGACAGGGGGTACGAGCAGTACTTC.

The CDR3 DNA is TGCGCCAGCAGCCCCCAACTACAGGCCGGGGAGCTGTTTTTT. Its protein product is CASSPQLQAGELFF. J is TRBJ2-2 and V is TRBV4-3; maybe TRBD1 (5 bases). Germline CDR1 is LGHNA and CDR2 is YSLEER. V lost 4 bases and J 6 bases, leaving 12 bases between the germline ends. The CDR3 sequence is 14 residues long.

This chain connects TRBV28 to TRBJ1-5; 9 bases are a match to TRBD1. Trimming at V came to 2 bases and at J to 3 bases, leaving 2 bases not matched to a gene. Germline CDR1 and CDR2: MDHEN and SYDVKM. The CDR3 sequence is 15 residues long. CDR3 in DNA: TGTGCCAGCAGTTTAACAGGGGGCTACAATCAGCCCCAGCATTTT. Translating it yields CASSLTGGYNQPQHF.

This clone has just a few counts. The V call is TRBV6-4, the J call TRBJ2-4, with no clear D. Germline V gives CDR1 MRHNA, CDR2 SNTAGT. CDR3 length equals 14 residues. Trimming removed 7 bases at V and 0 bases at J, with 10 bases between. CDR3 region: CASTHSGAKNIQYF. CDR3 sequence (DNA): TGTGCCAGCACCCACTCGGGAGCCAAAAACATTCAGTACTTC.

This chain connects TRBV19 to TRBJ2-4; D may be TRBD2 (6 bases). V was clipped by 5 bases and J by 6 bases, with 17 bases between them. The CDR3 totals 15 residues. Germline lookup yields CDR1 LNHDA and CDR2 SQIVND (reference sequence). The CDR3 spells CASSPMAGGPNIQYF. DNA for the CDR3: TGTGCCAGTAGTCCTATGGCTGGAGGGCCAAACATTCAGTACTTC.

This clone was detected only a few times. The chain uses TRBV6-6 and TRBJ2-7; 8 bases are a match to TRBD1. The CDR3 is 15 amino acids. Germline trimming cut 2 bases from V and 2 bases from J; bases unmatched to any gene: 5. The germline V gene has CDR1 MNHNY and CDR2 SVGAGI (reference sequence). The CDR3 DNA follows: TGTGCCAGCAGTTACGTCCGGACAGGGACCTACGAGCAGTACTTC. Encoded protein: CASSYVRTGTYEQYF.

The genes are TRBV11-2 and TRBJ2-7, with D tentatively TRBD2 (6 bases). Germline CDR1 is SGHAT and CDR2 is FQNNGV. Trimming cost V 5 bases and J 4 bases, with 15 bases left between them. The CDR3 has 14 amino acids. CDR3 in DNA: TGTGCCAGCAGCCCCCCATGGGGGGATTACGAGCAGTACTTC. This encodes CASSPPWGDYEQYF.

This chain links TRBV7-9 with TRBJ2-2; 12 nucleotides line up with TRBD2. This CDR3 has 16 amino acids. Germline values: CDR1 SEHNR, CDR2 FQNEAQ (reference sequence). Germline trimming cut 6 bases from V and 5 bases from J; bases unmatched to any gene: 7. In nucleotides, the CDR3 is TGTGCCAGCAGACTAGCGGGAGGCACTAATACCGGGGAGCTGTTTTTT. Protein sequence: CASRLAGGTNTGELFF.